The sample holds a few counts of the clone carrying this TCR beta chain. Its antigen is not known. Sequencing of cultured CD4+ T cell DNA used the Oncomine TCR Beta short-read assay. TCRdb passed the PCR reads through MiXCR, listing each CDR3 protein once. This sample has some 7,000 distinct CDR3 sequences, with around 30% found just once. This record belongs to a study of vaccination and CD4 T cells after COVID-19. As to treatment: approximately 9-day PBMC culture with coronavirus spike peptide pools or control peptides (ViraFEST assay). The collection of CD4+ T cells from the unexposed donor took place before the COVID-19 pandemic (2011-2018). The CDR3 covers 13 residues. V lost 0 bases and J 8 bases, leaving 8 bases between the germline ends. Germline V CDR1 and CDR2: WNHNN, SYGVQD (reference sequence).

This chain joins TRBV10-1 and TRBJ2-1, with D possibly being TRBD1 (5 bases). This clonotype was sampled from a human donor in good health. The specimen was CD4+ T cells from blood, cultured in vitro. The CDR3 loop reads CASSESLQDEQFF. The CDR3, as DNA: TGCGCCAGCAGTGAGTCGTTACAGGATGAGCAGTTCTTC.